The sequence of this T cell receptor (beta chain) was determined in a study of cytomegalovirus exposure and HLA in healthy donors. General study results and limits: It was reported that TCR beta sequences correctly inferred the HLA-A and HLA-B alleles for most subjects. In a later analysis, common viral pathogens appeared linked to several of the most significant clusters. Productive rates of about 87% or about 30% were seen for most TCR beta V segments in an earlier analysis.

Participants comprised healthy donors of bone marrow. Germline lookup yields CDR1 SEHNR and CDR2 FQNEAQ (reference sequence). The CDR3 extends over 16 amino acids. As concerns this clone: Antigen unknown. One end of the junction fails to match germline, which may point to a read error.

The primer mix had 60 Vbeta and 13 Jbeta primers. Profiled with immunoSEQ multiplex PCR; TCRdb holds only in-frame clones, not every one. The sample lists under 250,000 clones; around four fifths were seen once. The sample was PBMCs. This chain uses TRBV7-9 with TRBJ1-1, with D maybe TRBD1 (6 bases). The clonotype originates from a woman between 45 and 60 years old in good health and CMV-seropositive. The CDR3 here is CSSSSGEGGLYTEAFF. For the CDR3, the DNA is TGTTCCAGCAGCTCTGGAGAGGGGGGGCTTTACACTGAAGCTTTCTTT. The full variable domain, in which reference TRBV7-9 and TRBJ1-1 provide the parts outside the CDR3, is DTGVSQNPRHKITKRGQNVTFRCDPISEHNRLYWYRQTLGQGPEFLTYFQNEAQLEKSRLLSDRFSAERPKGSFSTLEIQRTEQGDSAMYLCSSSSGEGGLYTEAFFGQGTRLTVV.